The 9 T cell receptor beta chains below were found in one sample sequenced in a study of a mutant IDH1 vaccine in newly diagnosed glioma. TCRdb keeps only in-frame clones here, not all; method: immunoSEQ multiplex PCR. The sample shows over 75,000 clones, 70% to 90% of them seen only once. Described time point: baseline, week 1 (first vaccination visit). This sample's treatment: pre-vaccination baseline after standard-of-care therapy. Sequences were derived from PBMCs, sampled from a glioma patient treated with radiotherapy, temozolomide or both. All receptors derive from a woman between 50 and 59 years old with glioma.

The CDR3, as DNA: TGCGCCAGCAGCTTGGGGGCCGTTCAAGAGACCCAGTACTTC. It codes for CASSLGAVQETQYF. V and J are TRBV5-1 and TRBJ2-5; no definite D call. The ends were cut back, 0 bases at V and 2 bases at J, with 8 bases in the middle. This CDR3 is built from 14 residues. Germline assignment: CDR1 SGHRS and CDR2 YFSETQ. Full variable domain (remainder filled in from reference TRBV5-1 and TRBJ2-5): KAGVTQTPRYLIKTRGQQVTLSCSPISGHRSVSWYQQTPGQGLQFLFEYFSETQRNKGNFPGRFSGRQFSNSRSEMNVSTLELGDSALYLCASSLGAVQETQYFGPGTRLLVL.

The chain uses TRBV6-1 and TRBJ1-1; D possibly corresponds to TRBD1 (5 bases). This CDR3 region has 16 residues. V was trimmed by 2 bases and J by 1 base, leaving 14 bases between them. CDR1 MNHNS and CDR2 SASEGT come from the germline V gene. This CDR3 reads CASSEQPQGENTEAFF. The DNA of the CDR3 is TGTGCCAGCAGTGAACAACCGCAGGGCGAGAACACTGAAGCTTTCTTT.

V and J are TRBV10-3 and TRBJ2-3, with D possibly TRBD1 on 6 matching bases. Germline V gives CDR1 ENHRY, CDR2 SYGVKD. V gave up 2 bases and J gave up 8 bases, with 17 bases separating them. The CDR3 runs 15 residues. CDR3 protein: CAISETRQDQGTQYF. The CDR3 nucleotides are TGTGCCATCAGTGAGACCCGACAGGACCAGGGTACGCAGTATTTT.

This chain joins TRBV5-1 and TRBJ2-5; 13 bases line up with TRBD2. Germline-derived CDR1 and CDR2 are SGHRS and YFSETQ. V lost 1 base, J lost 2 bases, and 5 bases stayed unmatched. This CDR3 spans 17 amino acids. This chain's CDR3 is CASSLTRTSGRQETQYF. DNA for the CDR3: TGCGCCAGCAGCTTGACACGGACTAGCGGGAGACAAGAGACCCAGTACTTC.

In DNA form, the CDR3 reads TGTGCCACCAGCAGAGACGGCATTGGCTACACCTTC. This translates into CATSRDGIGYTF. The chain is built from TRBV15 and TRBJ1-2, with D uncertain. CDR1 and CDR2 from the germline V gene are LNHNV and YYDKDF (reference sequence). V lost 0 bases, J lost 7 bases, and 6 bases lay in between. The CDR3 runs to 12 residues.

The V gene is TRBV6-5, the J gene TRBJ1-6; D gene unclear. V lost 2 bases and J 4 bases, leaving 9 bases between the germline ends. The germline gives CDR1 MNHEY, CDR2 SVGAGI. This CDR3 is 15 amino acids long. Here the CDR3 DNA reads TGTGCCAGCAGTTACAGTGGCGGATATAATTCACCCCTCCACTTT. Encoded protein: CASSYSGGYNSPLHF.

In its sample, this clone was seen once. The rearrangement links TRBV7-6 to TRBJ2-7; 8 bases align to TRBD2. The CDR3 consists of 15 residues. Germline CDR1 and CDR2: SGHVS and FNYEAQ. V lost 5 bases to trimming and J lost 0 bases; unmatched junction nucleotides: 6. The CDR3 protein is CASSPLTSGSYEQYF. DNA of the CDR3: TGTGCCAGCAGCCCCCTAACTAGCGGCTCCTACGAGCAGTACTTC.

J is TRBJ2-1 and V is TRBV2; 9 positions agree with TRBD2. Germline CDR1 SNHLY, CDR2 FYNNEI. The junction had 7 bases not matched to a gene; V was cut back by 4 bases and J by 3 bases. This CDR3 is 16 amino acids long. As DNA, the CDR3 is TGTGCCAGCAGTGGCCCTCTAGCGGGAAGCTACAATGAGCAGTTCTTC. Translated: CASSGPLAGSYNEQFF.

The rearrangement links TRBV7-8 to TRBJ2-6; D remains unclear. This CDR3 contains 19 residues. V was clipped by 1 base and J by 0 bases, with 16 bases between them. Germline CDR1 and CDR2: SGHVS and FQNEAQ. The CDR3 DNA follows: TGTGCCAGCAGCTTAGTTTTAAAAGGCGGATTCTCTGGGGCCAACGTCCTGACTTTC. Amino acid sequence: CASSLVLKGGFSGANVLTF.